These 20 T cell receptor beta chains were all obtained from the same sample, sequenced in a study of T cell responses to AZD1222 COVID-19 vaccine. Produced via immunoSEQ multiplex PCR; TCRdb's table is partial and in-frame only. The sample yields 150,000 or so clones, roughly 90% seen once. Sequencing was performed on peripheral blood, taken on day 0 of AZD1222 vaccination. The receptor source for this set is an adult in good health.

The rearrangement joins TRBV15 to TRBJ2-7; weak D call: TRBD2 (5 bases). Trimming removed 0 bases from V and 7 bases from J, with 19 bases in between. Germline lookup yields CDR1 LNHNV and CDR2 YYDKDF (reference sequence). This CDR3 contains 16 residues. The CDR3 reads CATSRESDSGMGEQYF. DNA of the CDR3: TGTGCCACCAGCAGAGAATCGGACTCTGGCATGGGTGAGCAGTACTTC.

The gene calls are TRBV10-3 and TRBJ2-2; 9 nucleotides align to TRBD2. Germline lookup yields CDR1 ENHRY and CDR2 SYGVKD. The CDR3 totals 16 residues. Trimming at V came to 4 bases and at J to 3 bases, leaving 6 bases not matched to a gene. CDR3 sequence: CAISVRGGADTGELFF. In DNA, the CDR3 is TGTGCCATCAGTGTCCGCGGGGGGGCCGACACCGGGGAGCTGTTTTTT.

This CDR3 reads CASSPGGLLQGPVLYF. The CDR3 nucleotides are TGTGCCAGCAGCCCAGGGGGCCTCCTACAGGGTCCCGTACTATACTTC. The J gene is TRBJ2-5, the V gene TRBV7-6; 8 positions agree with TRBD1. V dropped 5 bases and J dropped 14; count of bases not matched to a gene: 22. The CDR3 sequence is 16 residues long. Germline CDR1 and CDR2: SGHVS and FNYEAQ.

This clone was picked up a small number of times. One junction end disagrees with the germline gene, perhaps due to a read error. The J gene is TRBJ2-1, the V gene TRBV12-5; the D is unclear. Germline CDR1 and CDR2: LGHNT and FRNRAP. The CDR3 sequence is 9 residues long. This CDR3 is CASGYPTVF. The CDR3 DNA is TGTGCTAGTGGTTACCCAACAGTCTTC.

J is TRBJ2-7 and V is TRBV5-6; a weak D match, TRBD1 (6 bases). V lost 2 bases and J lost 2, with 17 bases in between. This CDR3 is 16 amino acids long. Germline V gene sequence: CDR1 SGHDT, CDR2 YYEEEE. CDR3 sequence: CASSLQRWTATYEQYF. CDR3 coding DNA: TGTGCCAGCAGCTTACAACGATGGACAGCTACCTACGAGCAGTACTTC.

The J gene is TRBJ1-1, the V gene TRBV28; D is unresolved. Germline V gene lookup returns CDR1 MDHEN and CDR2 SYDVKM. CDR3 length: 16 residues. V was cut by 9 bases and J by 0 bases, with 20 bases left in between. CDR3 bases: TGTGCCAGTCTACCCGACGGAATATCCATGAACACTGAAGCTTTCTTT. This translates into CASLPDGISMNTEAFF.

This clone was seen once. V is TRBV6-5 and J is TRBJ2-1, with 10 bases identical to TRBD2. Germline values: CDR1 MNHEY, CDR2 SVGAGI. The CDR3 is 15 residues long. Trimming took 4 bases from V and 3 from J; bases not matched to a gene: 3. CDR3 in amino acids: CASSLAGGGYNEQFF. DNA for the CDR3: TGTGCCAGCAGTTTAGCGGGAGGCGGCTACAATGAGCAGTTCTTC.

The rearrangement uses TRBV7-8 and TRBJ1-5; a possible D gene is TRBD1 (6 bases). The CDR3 is 14 amino acids. Trimming removed 2 bases from V and 3 bases from J, with 8 bases in between. Germline CDR1 and CDR2: SGHVS and FQNEAQ. The CDR3 region is CASSLRDNNQPQHF. The CDR3 DNA reads as TGTGCCAGCAGCTTAAGGGACAACAATCAGCCCCAGCATTTT.

The chain joins TRBV6-2 or TRBV6-3 to TRBJ2-1; 9 bases fit TRBD2. The junction had 9 bases not matched to a gene; V was cut back by 6 bases and J by 0 bases. The CDR3 runs to 17 residues. Per germline, CDR1 MNHEY and CDR2 SVGEGT. The CDR3 is CASSPLSGGFSYNEQFF. The DNA of the CDR3 is TGTGCCAGCAGCCCTCTCAGCGGGGGGTTCTCCTACAATGAGCAGTTCTTC.

The chain recombines TRBV24-1 with TRBJ2-7; D is unclear. Trimming removed 4 bases at V and 4 bases at J, with 4 bases between. Germline V CDR1 and CDR2: KGHDR, SFDVKD. CDR3 length equals 11 residues. The CDR3 protein is CATSDTYEQYF. The CDR3, as DNA: TGTGCCACCAGTGACACATACGAGCAGTACTTC.

The chain uses TRBV4-2 and TRBJ2-2, with TRBD2 matching over 8 bases. V was pared by 0 bases and J by 6 bases, with 9 bases of the junction left unmatched. This CDR3 has 17 residues. Germline CDR1 reads LGHNA; CDR2 reads YNFKEQ. CDR3 residues: CASSQEPRGGLPGELFF. The CDR3, as DNA: TGTGCCAGCAGCCAAGAACCCCGGGGGGGCCTTCCCGGGGAGCTGTTTTTT.

This clone showed up just once. The genes are TRBV12-3 or TRBV12-4 and TRBJ2-2; no clear D. The CDR3 runs to 13 residues. Trimming took off 3 bases at V and 6 bases at J, with 8 bases between the two ends. CDR3 amino acids: CASSFQIAGELFF. The CDR3 bases are TGTGCCAGCAGTTTTCAGATTGCCGGGGAGCTGTTTTTT.

The chain is built from TRBV28 and TRBJ1-5, with D perhaps matching TRBD1 (6 bases). Germline V gene data show CDR1 as MDHEN and CDR2 as SYDVKM. The CDR3 is made up of 14 amino acids. Trimming took 3 bases from V and 7 from J, leaving 13 bases between them. The DNA of the CDR3 is TGTGCCAGCAGTTTCCACAGGGTACCCCAGCCCCAGCATTTT. Translation gives CASSFHRVPQPQHF.

The chain has TRBV9 and TRBJ2-1; either TRBD1 or TRBD2 may supply D (5 bases each). Germline loops: CDR1 SGDLS, CDR2 YYNGEE. The ends were cut back, 0 bases at V and 7 bases at J, with 14 bases in the middle. The CDR3 runs to 15 residues. CDR3 region: CASSVGDQLRNEQFF. CDR3 nucleotide sequence: TGTGCCAGCAGCGTAGGGGACCAGCTTCGGAATGAGCAGTTCTTC.

The chain is built from TRBV4-3 and TRBJ1-3; D remains ambiguous. V lost 0 bases and J lost 2, with 14 bases in between. Germline-derived CDR1 and CDR2 are LGHNA and YSLEER. This CDR3 is built from 17 residues. CDR3 DNA sequence: TGCGCCAGCAGCCAAGATTGGGGAAAATGGACTGGAAACACCATATATTTT. Translated, it gives CASSQDWGKWTGNTIYF.

The rearrangement uses TRBV7-9 and TRBJ2-3, with 12 nucleotides matching TRBD2. V lost 1 base, J lost 4 bases, and 9 bases stayed unmatched. The germline V gene has CDR1 SEHNR and CDR2 FQNEAQ (reference sequence). CDR3 length: 18 amino acids. The CDR3: CASSLVRTSGRSPDTQYF. The CDR3 coding sequence is TGTGCCAGCAGCTTAGTCAGAACTAGCGGGAGGTCGCCAGATACGCAGTATTTT.

The CDR3 spells CASSLYSRGSNQPQHF. In DNA, the CDR3 is TGTGCCAGCAGCTTATACAGTAGAGGGAGCAATCAGCCCCAGCATTTT. The chain carries TRBV5-4 and TRBJ1-5; D gene ambiguous. Between the trimmed V and J ends, which lost 2 bases and 1 base, there was a span of 13 bases. The CDR3 is 16 amino acids. From germline, CDR1 is SGHNT and CDR2 YYREEE (reference sequence).

This chain joins TRBV27 and TRBJ1-6, with a tentative D call TRBD1 (5 bases). CDR3 length: 13 amino acids. The ends were cut back, 3 bases at V and 7 bases at J, with 7 bases in the middle. Germline CDR1 is MNHEY and CDR2 is SMNVEV (reference sequence). DNA for the CDR3: TGTGCCAGCAGTTTCCGGACAAATTCACCCCTCCACTTT. It yields the protein CASSFRTNSPLHF.

The J gene is TRBJ2-2, the V gene TRBV28; TRBD1 matches at 8 bases. The CDR3 runs to 16 residues. The germline V gene has CDR1 MDHEN and CDR2 SYDVKM. Trimming cost V 5 bases and J 3 bases; bases outside gene matches: 8. CDR3 protein: CASSRFGQGHTGELFF. CDR3 coding DNA: TGTGCCAGCAGTCGATTTGGACAGGGTCACACCGGGGAGCTGTTTTTT.

V gene TRBV11-2 combines with J gene TRBJ2-7; 9 bases match TRBD2. Germline V gene data show CDR1 as SGHAT and CDR2 as FQNNGV. The junction had 9 bases not matched to a gene; V was cut back by 5 bases and J by 4 bases. CDR3 length equals 15 residues. The CDR3 DNA follows: TGTGCCAGCAGCCCCCATAGCGGGAGATTATACGAGCAGTACTTC. Translation gives CASSPHSGRLYEQYF.